The sequence of this TCR beta chain was determined in a study of Graves' ophthalmopathy and Graves' hyperthyroidism. RNA transcripts were the template, and TCR beta CDR3 regions were amplified from them. The library came from an HTBI-primed first-round RT-PCR and a second-round multiplex PCR. TCRdb fed the multiplex PCR reads into MiXCR, producing one record per CDR3 protein. The sample carries hundreds of thousands of distinct CDR3 sequences, about 24% recorded once. With 4 bases clipped from V and 1 base from J, the junction kept 10 bases outside the gene matches. Germline CDR1 SQVTM, CDR2 ANQGSEA. This CDR3 comprises 16 residues.

This sequence was found in a woman younger than 35 with stable Graves' hyperthyroidism. Some clones in this sample may be carry-over from other donors' samples. Sequencing was carried out using peripheral blood. This sequence joins TRBV29-1 and TRBJ2-7, with TRBD2 identical over 10 bases. CDR3 nucleotides: TGCAGCGTTGGGGGACCCGGAGCGGGAGGGTCCTACGAGCAGTACTTC. The encoded protein is CSVGGPGAGGSYEQYF.